Following are 5 T cell receptor beta chains from one sample sequenced in a study of T cell repertoires in cytomegalovirus infection. Their specific antigens are unknown. TCRdb processed the reads anew with MiXCR; each CDR3 protein has one entry. The table records 95,000 to 150,000 distinct CDR3 sequences, around 32% of them present only once. The sequencing here drew on CD8+ T cells from cultured PBMCs, taken from culture after CMV antigen stimulation. These receptor sequences come from a human donor in good health (CMV status not recorded). Some clones in this sample may be carry-over from other donors' samples.

This chain connects TRBV20-1 to TRBJ2-7; D call uncertain. V was clipped by 0 bases and J by 5 bases, with 8 bases between them. Germline-derived CDR1 and CDR2 are DFQATT and SNEGSKA (reference sequence). The CDR3 is 12 amino acids. For the CDR3, the DNA is TGCAGTGCTAGAGATTCGGGCAACGAGCAGTACTTC. This encodes CSARDSGNEQYF.

The chain links TRBV9 to TRBJ2-3, with D tentatively TRBD2 (6 bases). Trimming shortened V by 3 bases and J by 2 bases, and 7 bases separated the two germline ends. This CDR3 comprises 13 residues. The germline V gene has CDR1 SGDLS and CDR2 YYNGEE. The CDR3 is CASSGTNTDTQYF. CDR3 nucleotide sequence: TGTGCCAGCAGCGGGACTAACACAGATACGCAGTATTTT. Variable domain in full (rest from reference TRBV9 and TRBJ2-3): DSGVTQTPKHLITATGQRVTLRCSPRSGDLSVYWYQQSLDQGLQFLIQYYNGEERAKGNILERFSAQQFPDLHSELNLSSLELGDSALYFCASSGTNTDTQYFGPGTRLTVL.

This clonotype came up a few times. The CDR3 spells CSARGQPYSNQPQHF. The CDR3 coding sequence is TGCAGTGCTAGAGGGCAGCCATATAGCAATCAGCCCCAGCATTTT. This chain links TRBV20-1 with TRBJ1-5; D call uncertain. Trimming pared 1 base from V and 0 bases from J, leaving 10 bases between. In germline, CDR1 is DFQATT, CDR2 SNEGSKA (reference sequence). The CDR3 length is 15 residues.

This chain joins TRBV28 and TRBJ2-1; TRBD2 agrees at 7 bases. The V and J ends lost 5 bases and 6 bases, in that order; junction bases with no gene match: 4. Germline V gene sequence: CDR1 MDHEN, CDR2 SYDVKM. CDR3 length: 13 residues. The CDR3 DNA follows: TGTGCCAGCAGTGGGGGGGTCTTCAATGAGCAGTTCTTC. This translates into CASSGGVFNEQFF. Drawing the rest from reference TRBV28 and TRBJ2-1, the complete variable domain is DVKVTQSSRYLVKRTGEKVFLECVQDMDHENMFWYRQDPGLGLRLIYFSYDVKMKEKGDIPEGYSVSREKKERFSLILESASTNQTSMYLCASSGGVFNEQFFGPGTRLTVL.

The chain couples TRBV11-2 to TRBJ1-6; D not certain. The germline V gene has CDR1 SGHAT and CDR2 FQNNGV. The V and J ends lost 0 bases and 7 bases respectively, with 10 bases between them. This CDR3 has 15 amino acids. This CDR3 reads CASSLDPLPNSPLHF. The CDR3, as DNA: TGTGCCAGCAGCTTAGATCCCCTTCCCAATTCACCCCTCCACTTT.